There are many counts of the clone carrying this TCR beta chain. The record originates from a study of T cells in Graves' hyperthyroidism and ophthalmopathy. Study information: Blood from the periphery was taken at initial diagnosis, before any treatment.

Template material for amplifying TCR beta CDR3 regions consisted of RNA transcripts. The HTBI primer set drove a first-round RT-PCR of the TCR CDR3. TCRdb redid the calling of the multiplex PCR reads with MiXCR, one entry per CDR3 protein. The data show 500,000 to 650,000 distinct CDR3 sequences, approximately 15% seen once. The source is a woman aged 40-49 years with Graves' hyperthyroidism. The sequencing sample was made of blood.

The CDR3 DNA follows: TGCGCCAGCAGCTTACATTGGGACAGGGGGAACAATCAGCCCCAGCATTTT. Translation gives CASSLHWDRGNNQPQHF. The chain combines TRBV5-1 with TRBJ1-5; 11 bases match TRBD1. This CDR3 is 17 amino acids long. Germline V gives CDR1 SGHRS, CDR2 YFSETQ. The V and J ends lost 2 bases and 3 bases, in that order; junction bases with no gene match: 7.